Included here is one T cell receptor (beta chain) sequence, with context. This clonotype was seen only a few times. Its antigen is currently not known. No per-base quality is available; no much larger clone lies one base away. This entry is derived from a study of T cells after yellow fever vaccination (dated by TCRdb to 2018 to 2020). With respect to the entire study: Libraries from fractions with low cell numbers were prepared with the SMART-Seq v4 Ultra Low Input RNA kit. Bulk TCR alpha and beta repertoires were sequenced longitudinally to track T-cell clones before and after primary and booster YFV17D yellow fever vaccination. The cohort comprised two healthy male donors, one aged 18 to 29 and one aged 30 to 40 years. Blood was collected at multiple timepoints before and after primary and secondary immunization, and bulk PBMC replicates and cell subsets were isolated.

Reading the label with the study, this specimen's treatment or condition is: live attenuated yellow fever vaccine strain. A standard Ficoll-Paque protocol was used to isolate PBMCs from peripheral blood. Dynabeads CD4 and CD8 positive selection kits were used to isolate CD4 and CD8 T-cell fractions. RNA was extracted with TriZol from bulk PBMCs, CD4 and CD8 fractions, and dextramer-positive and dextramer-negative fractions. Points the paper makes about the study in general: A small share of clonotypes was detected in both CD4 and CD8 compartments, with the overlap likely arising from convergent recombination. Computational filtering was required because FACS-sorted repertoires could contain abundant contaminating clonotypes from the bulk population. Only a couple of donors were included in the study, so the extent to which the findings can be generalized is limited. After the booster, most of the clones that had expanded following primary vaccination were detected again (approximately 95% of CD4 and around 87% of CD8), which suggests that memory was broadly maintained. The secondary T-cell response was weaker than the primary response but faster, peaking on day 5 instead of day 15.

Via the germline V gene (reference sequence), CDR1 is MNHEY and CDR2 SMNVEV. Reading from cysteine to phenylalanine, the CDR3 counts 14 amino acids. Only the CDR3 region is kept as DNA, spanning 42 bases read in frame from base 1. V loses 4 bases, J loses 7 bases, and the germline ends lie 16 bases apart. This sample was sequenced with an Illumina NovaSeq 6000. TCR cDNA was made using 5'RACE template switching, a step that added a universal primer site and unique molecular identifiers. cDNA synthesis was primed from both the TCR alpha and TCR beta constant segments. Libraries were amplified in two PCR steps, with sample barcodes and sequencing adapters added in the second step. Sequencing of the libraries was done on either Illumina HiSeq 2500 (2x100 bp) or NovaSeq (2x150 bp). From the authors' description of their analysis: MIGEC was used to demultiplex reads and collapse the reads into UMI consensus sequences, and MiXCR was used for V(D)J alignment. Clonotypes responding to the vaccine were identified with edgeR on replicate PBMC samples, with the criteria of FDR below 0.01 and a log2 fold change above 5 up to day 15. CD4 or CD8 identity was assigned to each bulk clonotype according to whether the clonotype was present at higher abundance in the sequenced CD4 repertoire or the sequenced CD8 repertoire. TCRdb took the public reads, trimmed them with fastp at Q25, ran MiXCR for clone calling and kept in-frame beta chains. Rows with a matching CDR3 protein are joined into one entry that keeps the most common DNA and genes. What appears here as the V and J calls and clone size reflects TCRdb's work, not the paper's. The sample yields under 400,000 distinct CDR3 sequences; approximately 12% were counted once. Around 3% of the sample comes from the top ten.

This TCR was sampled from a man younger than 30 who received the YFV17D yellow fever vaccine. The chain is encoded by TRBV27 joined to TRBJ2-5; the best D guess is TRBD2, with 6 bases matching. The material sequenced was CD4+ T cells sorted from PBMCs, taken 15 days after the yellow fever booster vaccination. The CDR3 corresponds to CASSSRGGRRTQYF. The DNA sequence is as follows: TGTGCCAGCAGTTCCCGGGGAGGACGGCGGACCCAGTACTTC.